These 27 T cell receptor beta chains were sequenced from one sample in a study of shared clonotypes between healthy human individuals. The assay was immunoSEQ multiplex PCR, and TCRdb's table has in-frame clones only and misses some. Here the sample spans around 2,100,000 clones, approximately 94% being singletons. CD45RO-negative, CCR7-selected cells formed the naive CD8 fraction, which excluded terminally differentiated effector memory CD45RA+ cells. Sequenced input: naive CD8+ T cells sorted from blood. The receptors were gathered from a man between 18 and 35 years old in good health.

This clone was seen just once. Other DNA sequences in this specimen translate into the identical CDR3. The CDR3 here is CASSVGGGTTYEQYF. In DNA, the CDR3 is TGTGCCAGCAGCGTGGGCGGGGGGACGACCTACGAGCAGTACTTC. This sequence joins TRBV9 and TRBJ2-7; 8 nucleotides match TRBD2. This CDR3 is 15 amino acids long. V gave up 2 bases and J gave up 2 bases; unmatched junction bases: 6. The germline gives CDR1 SGDLS, CDR2 YYNGEE.

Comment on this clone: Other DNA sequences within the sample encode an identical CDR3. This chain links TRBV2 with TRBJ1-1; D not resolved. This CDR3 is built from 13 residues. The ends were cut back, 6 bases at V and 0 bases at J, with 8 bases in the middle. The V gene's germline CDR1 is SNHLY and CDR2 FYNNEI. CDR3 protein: CASSPTVNTEAFF. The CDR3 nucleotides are TGTGCCAGCAGCCCGACTGTGAACACTGAAGCTTTCTTT.

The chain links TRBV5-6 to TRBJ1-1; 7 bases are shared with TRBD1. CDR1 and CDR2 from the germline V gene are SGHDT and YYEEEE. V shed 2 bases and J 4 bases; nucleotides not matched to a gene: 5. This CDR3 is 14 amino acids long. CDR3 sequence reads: CASSLDRALTEAFF. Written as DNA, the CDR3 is TGTGCCAGCAGCTTAGACAGGGCTCTCACTGAAGCTTTCTTT. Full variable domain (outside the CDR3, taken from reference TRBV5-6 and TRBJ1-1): DAGVTQSPTHLIKTRGQQVTLRCSPKSGHDTVSWYQQALGQGPQFIFQYYEEEERQRGNFPDRFSGHQFPNYSSELNVNALLLGDSALYLCASSLDRALTEAFFGQGTRLTVV.

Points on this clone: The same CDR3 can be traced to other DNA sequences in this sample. CDR3 amino acids: CASSPVYEQYF. CDR3 in DNA: TGTGCCAGCAGCCCCGTCTACGAGCAGTACTTC. The chain uses TRBV5-8 and TRBJ2-7; D gene ambiguous. Trimming removed 4 bases at V and 3 bases at J, with 5 bases between. Germline V CDR1 and CDR2: SGHTS, YDEGEE. The CDR3 has 11 amino acids.

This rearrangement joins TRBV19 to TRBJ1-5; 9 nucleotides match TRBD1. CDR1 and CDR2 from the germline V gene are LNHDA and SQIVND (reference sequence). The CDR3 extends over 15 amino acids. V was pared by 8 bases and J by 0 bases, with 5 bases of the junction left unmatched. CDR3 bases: TGTGCCAGTCGGACAGGGGTTCATAGCAATCAGCCCCAGCATTTT. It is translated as CASRTGVHSNQPQHF.

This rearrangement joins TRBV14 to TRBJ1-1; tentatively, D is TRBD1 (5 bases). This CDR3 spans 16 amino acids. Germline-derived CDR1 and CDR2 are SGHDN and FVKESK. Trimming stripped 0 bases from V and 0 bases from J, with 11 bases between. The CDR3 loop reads CASSQDPGHLNTEAFF. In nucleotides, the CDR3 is TGTGCCAGCAGCCAAGATCCAGGGCATCTGAACACTGAAGCTTTCTTT.

The CDR3 bases are TGTGCCAGTAGTATATGGGCGGCCTCCTACAATGAGCAGTTCTTC. Amino acid sequence: CASSIWAASYNEQFF. This sequence joins TRBV19 and TRBJ2-1; D is unresolved. This CDR3 spans 15 amino acids. Trimming removed 2 bases from V and 0 bases from J, with 8 bases in between. Germline loops: CDR1 LNHDA, CDR2 SQIVND (reference sequence).

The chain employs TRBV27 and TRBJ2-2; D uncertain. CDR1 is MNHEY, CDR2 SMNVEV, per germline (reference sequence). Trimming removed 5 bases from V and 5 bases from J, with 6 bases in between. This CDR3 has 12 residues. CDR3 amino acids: CASSTSTGELFF. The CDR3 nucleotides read TGTGCCAGCAGTACCAGTACCGGGGAGCTGTTTTTT.

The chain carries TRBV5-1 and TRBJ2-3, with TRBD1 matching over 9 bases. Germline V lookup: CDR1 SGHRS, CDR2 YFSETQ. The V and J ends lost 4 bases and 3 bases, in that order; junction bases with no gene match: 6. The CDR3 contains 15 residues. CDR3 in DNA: TGCGCCAGCAGCGGTGGGACAGGGATAACAGATACGCAGTATTTT. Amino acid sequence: CASSGGTGITDTQYF.

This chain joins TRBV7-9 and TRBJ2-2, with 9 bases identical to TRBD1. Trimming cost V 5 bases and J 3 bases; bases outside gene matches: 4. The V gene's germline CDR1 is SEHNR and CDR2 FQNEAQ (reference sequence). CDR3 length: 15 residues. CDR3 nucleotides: TGTGCCAGCAGCACTACAGGGGGCGACACCGGGGAGCTGTTTTTT. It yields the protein CASSTTGGDTGELFF.

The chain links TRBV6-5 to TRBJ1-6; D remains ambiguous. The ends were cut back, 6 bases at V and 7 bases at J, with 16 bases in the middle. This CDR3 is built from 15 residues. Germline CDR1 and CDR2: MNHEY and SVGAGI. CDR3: CASSPEANGNSPLHF. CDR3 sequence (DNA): TGTGCCAGCAGCCCCGAAGCAAACGGCAATTCACCCCTCCACTTT.

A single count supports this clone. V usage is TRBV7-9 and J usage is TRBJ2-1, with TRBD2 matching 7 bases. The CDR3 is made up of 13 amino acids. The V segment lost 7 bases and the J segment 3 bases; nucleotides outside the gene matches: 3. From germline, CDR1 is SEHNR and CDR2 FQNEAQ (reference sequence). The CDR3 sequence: CASMLADYNEQFF. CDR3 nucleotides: TGTGCCAGCATGCTAGCGGACTACAATGAGCAGTTCTTC.

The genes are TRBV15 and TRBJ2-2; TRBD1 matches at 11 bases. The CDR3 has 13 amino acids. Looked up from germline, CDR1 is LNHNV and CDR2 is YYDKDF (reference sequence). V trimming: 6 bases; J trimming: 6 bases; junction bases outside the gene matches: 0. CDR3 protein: CATRGQGAGELFF. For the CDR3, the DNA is TGTGCCACCAGGGGACAGGGGGCCGGGGAGCTGTTTTTT.

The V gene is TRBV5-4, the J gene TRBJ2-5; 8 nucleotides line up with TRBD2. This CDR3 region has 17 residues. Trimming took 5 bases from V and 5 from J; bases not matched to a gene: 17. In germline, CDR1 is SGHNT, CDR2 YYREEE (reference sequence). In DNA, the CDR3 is TGTGCCAGCAGTCCAAGGGACTGGCGGGAGGTCGAGGAGACCCAGTACTTC. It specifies CASSPRDWREVEETQYF.

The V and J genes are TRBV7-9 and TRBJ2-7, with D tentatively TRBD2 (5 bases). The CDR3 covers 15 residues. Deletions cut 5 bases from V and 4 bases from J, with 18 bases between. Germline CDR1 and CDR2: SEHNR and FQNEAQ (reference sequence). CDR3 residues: CASSPYIGGGYEQYF. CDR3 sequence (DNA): TGTGCCAGCAGCCCCTACATCGGAGGAGGATACGAGCAGTACTTC.

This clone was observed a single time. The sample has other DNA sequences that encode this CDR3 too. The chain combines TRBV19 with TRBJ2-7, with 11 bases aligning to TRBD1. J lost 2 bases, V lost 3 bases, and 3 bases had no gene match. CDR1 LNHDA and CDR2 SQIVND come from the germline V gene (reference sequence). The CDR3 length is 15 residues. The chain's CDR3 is CASSIGTGGTYEQYF. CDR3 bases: TGTGCCAGTAGTATTGGGACAGGGGGAACCTACGAGCAGTACTTC.

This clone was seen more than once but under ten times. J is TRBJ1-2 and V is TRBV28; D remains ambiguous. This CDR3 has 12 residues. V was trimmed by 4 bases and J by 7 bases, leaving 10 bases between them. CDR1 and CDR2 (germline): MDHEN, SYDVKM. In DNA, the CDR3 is TGTGCCAGCAGTTATTTATCCACTGGCTACACCTTC. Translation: CASSYLSTGYTF.

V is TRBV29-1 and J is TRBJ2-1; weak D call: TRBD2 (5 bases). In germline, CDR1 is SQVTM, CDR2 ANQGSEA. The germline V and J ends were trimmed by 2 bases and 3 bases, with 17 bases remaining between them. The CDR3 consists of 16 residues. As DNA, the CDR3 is TGCAGCGTTGAAACACGTGCGGAAGGGAGCTACAATGAGCAGTTCTTC. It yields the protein CSVETRAEGSYNEQFF.

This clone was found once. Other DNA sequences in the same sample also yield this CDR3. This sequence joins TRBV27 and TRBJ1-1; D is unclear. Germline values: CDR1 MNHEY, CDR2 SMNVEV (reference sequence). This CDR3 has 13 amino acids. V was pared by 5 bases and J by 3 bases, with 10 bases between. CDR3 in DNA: TGTGCCAGCAGTCCACTAGGGTACACTGAAGCTTTCTTT. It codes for CASSPLGYTEAFF.

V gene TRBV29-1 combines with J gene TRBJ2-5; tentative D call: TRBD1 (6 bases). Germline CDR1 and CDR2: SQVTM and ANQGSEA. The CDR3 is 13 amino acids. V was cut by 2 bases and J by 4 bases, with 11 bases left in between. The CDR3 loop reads CSVETGMGETQYF. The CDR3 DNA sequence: TGCAGCGTTGAAACAGGGATGGGAGAGACCCAGTACTTC.

In DNA, the CDR3 is TGTGCCACCCCCGGGGGTAGACTTGGGGAGCTGTTTTTT. Its translation is CATPGGRLGELFF. The chain has TRBV15 and TRBJ2-2, with D perhaps TRBD2 (6 bases). Germline CDR1 reads LNHNV; CDR2 reads YYDKDF (reference sequence). The CDR3 is 13 residues long. V gave up 8 bases and J gave up 8 bases, with 15 bases separating them.

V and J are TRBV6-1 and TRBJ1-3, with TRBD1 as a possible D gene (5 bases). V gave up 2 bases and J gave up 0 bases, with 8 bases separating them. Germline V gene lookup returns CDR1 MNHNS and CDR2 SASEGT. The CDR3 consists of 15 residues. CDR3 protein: CASSEQGISGNTIYF. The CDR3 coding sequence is TGTGCCAGCAGTGAACAGGGTATCTCTGGAAACACCATATATTTT.

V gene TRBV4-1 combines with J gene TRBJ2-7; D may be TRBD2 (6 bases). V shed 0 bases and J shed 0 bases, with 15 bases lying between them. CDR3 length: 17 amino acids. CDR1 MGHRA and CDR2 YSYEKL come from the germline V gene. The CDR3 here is CASSQDWLASNSYEQYF. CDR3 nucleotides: TGCGCCAGCAGCCAAGATTGGCTAGCGAGCAACTCCTACGAGCAGTACTTC.

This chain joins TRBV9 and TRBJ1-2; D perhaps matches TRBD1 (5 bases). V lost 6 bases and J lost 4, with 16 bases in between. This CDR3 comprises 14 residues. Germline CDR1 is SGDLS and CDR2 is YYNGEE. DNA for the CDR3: TGTGCCAGCACCAATGGGGGACCCAGCTATGGCTACACCTTC. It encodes CASTNGGPSYGYTF.

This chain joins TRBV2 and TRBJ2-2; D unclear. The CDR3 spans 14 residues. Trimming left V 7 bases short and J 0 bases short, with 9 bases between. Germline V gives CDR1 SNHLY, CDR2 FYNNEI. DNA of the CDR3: TGTGCCAGCACCCCCGGGCCGAACACCGGGGAGCTGTTTTTT. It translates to CASTPGPNTGELFF.

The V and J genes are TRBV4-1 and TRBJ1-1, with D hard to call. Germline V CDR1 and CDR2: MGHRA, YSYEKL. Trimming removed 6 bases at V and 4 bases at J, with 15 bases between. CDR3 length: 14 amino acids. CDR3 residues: CASRLGVDGTEAFF. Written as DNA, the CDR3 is TGCGCCAGCAGACTAGGTGTGGACGGCACTGAAGCTTTCTTT.

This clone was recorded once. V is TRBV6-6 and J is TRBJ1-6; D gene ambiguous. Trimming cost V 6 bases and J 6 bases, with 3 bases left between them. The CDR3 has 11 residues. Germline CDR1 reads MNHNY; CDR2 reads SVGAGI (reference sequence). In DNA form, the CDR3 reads TGTGCCAGCAGCATTAATTCACCCCTCCACTTT. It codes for CASSINSPLHF.